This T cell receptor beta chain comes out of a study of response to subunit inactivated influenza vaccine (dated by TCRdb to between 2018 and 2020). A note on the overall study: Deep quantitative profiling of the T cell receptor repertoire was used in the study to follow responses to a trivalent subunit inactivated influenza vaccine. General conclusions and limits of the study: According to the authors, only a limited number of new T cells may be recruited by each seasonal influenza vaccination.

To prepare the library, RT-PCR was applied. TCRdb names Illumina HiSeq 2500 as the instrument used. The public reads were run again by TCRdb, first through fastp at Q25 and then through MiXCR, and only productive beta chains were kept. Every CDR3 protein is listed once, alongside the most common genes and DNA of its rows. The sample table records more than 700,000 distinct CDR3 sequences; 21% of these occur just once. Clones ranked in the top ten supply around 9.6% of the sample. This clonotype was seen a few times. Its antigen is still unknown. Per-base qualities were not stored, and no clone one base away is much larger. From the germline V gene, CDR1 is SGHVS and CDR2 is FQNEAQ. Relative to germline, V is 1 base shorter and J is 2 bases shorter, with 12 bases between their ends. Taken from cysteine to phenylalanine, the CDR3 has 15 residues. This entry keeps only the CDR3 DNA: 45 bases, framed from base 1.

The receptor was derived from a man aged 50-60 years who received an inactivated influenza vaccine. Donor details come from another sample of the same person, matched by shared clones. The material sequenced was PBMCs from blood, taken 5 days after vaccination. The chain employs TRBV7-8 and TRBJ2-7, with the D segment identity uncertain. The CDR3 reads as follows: CASSLVGRSAYEQYF. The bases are TGTGCCAGCAGCTTAGTCGGCAGGTCGGCCTACGAGCAGTACTTC.